Shown below are 14 T cell receptor beta chains from a single sample sequenced in a study of cytomegalovirus exposure and HLA in healthy donors. The protocol was immunoSEQ multiplex PCR, while the TCRdb copy is restricted to in-frame clones and leaves out a portion. The data contain 150,000 to 160,000 clones, roughly 84% of them seen just once; the ten biggest clones take up less than 2.5%. Sequenced: PBMCs. The receptors originated from a human donor in good health.

This CDR3 is CASSHPGFGQFF. The CDR3 DNA follows: TGCGCCAGCAGCCACCCGGGGTTTGGGCAGTTCTTC. J is TRBJ2-1 and V is TRBV4-1; D may be TRBD2 (5 bases). Germline loops: CDR1 MGHRA, CDR2 YSYEKL. CDR3 length: 12 residues. The V and J ends lost 3 bases and 12 bases respectively, with 12 bases between them.

This chain links TRBV7-9 with TRBJ2-3; 7 bases are shared with TRBD2. Per germline, CDR1 SEHNR and CDR2 FQNEAQ (reference sequence). The CDR3 sequence is 17 residues long. The J segment lost 2 bases and the V segment lost 1 base, leaving 9 bases of the junction unmatched. Here the CDR3 DNA reads TGTGCCAGCAGCTTAGGGTCTTCCGGGGGGAACACAGATACGCAGTATTTT. This sequence encodes CASSLGSSGGNTDTQYF. Variable domain in full (rest from reference TRBV7-9 and TRBJ2-3): DTGVSQNPRHKITKRGQNVTFRCDPISEHNRLYWYRQTLGQGPEFLTYFQNEAQLEKSRLLSDRFSAERPKGSFSTLEIQRTEQGDSAMYLCASSLGSSGGNTDTQYFGPGTRLTVL.

The J gene is TRBJ2-1, the V gene TRBV10-2; 10 bases fit TRBD2. Germline assignment: CDR1 WSHSY and CDR2 SAAADI. The CDR3 spans 16 residues. V shed 7 bases and J 9 bases; nucleotides not matched to a gene: 15. The CDR3: CASTKTGLAGESEQFF. CDR3 in DNA: TGCGCCAGCACTAAAACGGGGCTAGCGGGAGAAAGTGAGCAGTTCTTC.

This rearrangement joins TRBV5-6 to TRBJ2-5, with a weak D call TRBD2 (5 bases). Germline V gives CDR1 SGHDT, CDR2 YYEEEE. With 7 bases removed from V and 1 base from J, the gap between germline ends came to 5 bases. There are 11 residues in the CDR3. Here the CDR3 reads CASGSQETQYF. The CDR3, as DNA: TGTGCCAGCGGGAGCCAAGAGACCCAGTACTTC. Full variable domain (rest looked up from reference TRBV5-6 and TRBJ2-5): DAGVTQSPTHLIKTRGQQVTLRCSPKSGHDTVSWYQQALGQGPQFIFQYYEEEERQRGNFPDRFSGHQFPNYSSELNVNALLLGDSALYLCASGSQETQYFGPGTRLLVL.

V gene TRBV11-2 combines with J gene TRBJ1-1, with D unclear. The CDR3 runs to 12 residues. With 3 bases removed from V and 8 bases from J, the gap between germline ends came to 10 bases. CDR1 is SGHAT, CDR2 FQNNGV, per germline. CDR3 amino acids: CASSFRNGEAFF. Written as DNA, the CDR3 is TGTGCCAGCAGCTTTCGTAACGGGGAAGCTTTCTTT.

The chain couples TRBV7-3 to TRBJ2-7, with TRBD1 identical over 10 bases. CDR1 and CDR2 from the germline V gene are SGHTA and FQGTGA. The CDR3 totals 13 residues. V lost 5 bases, J lost 4 bases, and 2 bases stayed unmatched. CDR3 sequence (DNA): TGTGCCAGCAGCCGGGACAGGGGTTACGAGCAGTACTTC. This translates into CASSRDRGYEQYF.

The chain joins TRBV5-8 to TRBJ1-5; D not certain. V was cut by 0 bases and J by 2 bases, with 6 bases left in between. This CDR3 is 14 amino acids long. CDR1 is SGHTS and CDR2 is YDEGEE in the germline V gene. CDR3 sequence reads: CASSLGARNQPQHF. CDR3 sequence (DNA): TGTGCCAGCAGCTTGGGGGCGCGCAATCAGCCCCAGCATTTT.

In regard to this clone: Other DNA sequences in this sample translate to the same CDR3. The V and J genes are TRBV27 and TRBJ2-7; a possible D gene is TRBD1 (6 bases). The germline V gene encodes CDR1 MNHEY and CDR2 SMNVEV (reference sequence). The CDR3 has 14 amino acids. Trimming took off 0 bases at V and 2 bases at J, with 8 bases between the two ends. DNA of the CDR3: TGTGCCAGCAGTTTATCGGCAGGGGCCTACGAGCAGTACTTC. It codes for CASSLSAGAYEQYF.

The chain employs TRBV4-1 and TRBJ1-1; no clear D gene. Germline assignment: CDR1 MGHRA and CDR2 YSYEKL. V lost 8 bases and J 0 bases, leaving 16 bases between the germline ends. The CDR3 consists of 15 residues. CDR3 sequence reads: CASSHPPELNTEAFF. The CDR3 region has the DNA TGCGCCAGCTCACATCCGCCGGAGCTGAACACTGAAGCTTTCTTT.

This clone showed up just a few times. V and J are TRBV27 and TRBJ2-5; TRBD2 matches 12 bases. Germline trimming cut 2 bases from V and 3 bases from J; bases unmatched to any gene: 1. In germline, CDR1 is MNHEY, CDR2 SMNVEV (reference sequence). The CDR3 is made up of 15 amino acids. As DNA, the CDR3 is TGTGCCAGCAGTTTACTAGCGGGAGGGAAAGAGACCCAGTACTTC. It yields the protein CASSLLAGGKETQYF.

This chain's CDR3 is CASDVAFYGYTF. CDR3 bases: TGTGCCAGCGATGTAGCTTTCTATGGCTACACCTTC. The chain combines TRBV2 with TRBJ1-2; unclear D gene. Germline assignment: CDR1 SNHLY and CDR2 FYNNEI. This CDR3 contains 12 residues. V was pared by 8 bases and J by 4 bases, with 11 bases between. The whole variable domain, remainder taken from reference TRBV2 and TRBJ1-2, is EPEVTQTPSHQVTQMGQEVILRCVPISNHLYFYWYRQILGQKVEFLVSFYNNEISEKSEIFDDQFSVERPDGSNFTLKIRSTKLEDSAMYFCASDVAFYGYTFGSGTRLTVV.

The chain joins TRBV14 to TRBJ2-7; D gene ambiguous. Germline V gene sequence: CDR1 SGHDN, CDR2 FVKESK. V was pared by 1 base and J by 3 bases, with 7 bases between. The CDR3 runs 13 residues. The CDR3 loop reads CASSQGLVYEQYF. Written as DNA, the CDR3 is TGTGCCAGCAGCCAAGGTTTAGTCTACGAGCAGTACTTC. Looking up the rest from reference TRBV14 and TRBJ2-7 gives the full variable domain: EAGVTQFPSHSVIEKGQTVTLRCDPISGHDNLYWYRRVMGKEIKFLLHFVKESKQDESGMPNNRFLAERTGGTYSTLKVQPAELEDSGVYFCASSQGLVYEQYFGPGTRLTVT.

This clone was observed a handful of times. The gene calls are TRBV18 and TRBJ2-1; possible D gene TRBD2, 5 bases. CDR3 length: 15 residues. Per the germline V gene, CDR1 is KGHSH and CDR2 is LQKENI. Trimming stripped 3 bases from V and 5 bases from J, with 14 bases between. The chain's CDR3 is CASSPDYLGHNEQFF. The CDR3 region has the DNA TGTGCCAGCTCACCCGACTATCTAGGTCACAATGAGCAGTTCTTC.

The V gene is TRBV28, the J gene TRBJ1-5; unclear D gene. This CDR3 is built from 16 residues. Germline V gene data show CDR1 as MDHEN and CDR2 as SYDVKM. The V gene lost 2 bases and the J gene lost 0 bases, with 11 bases spanning the gap. For the CDR3, the DNA is TGTGCCAGCAGTTTAGGAGGGATGTATAGCAATCAGCCCCAGCATTTT. This encodes CASSLGGMYSNQPQHF.